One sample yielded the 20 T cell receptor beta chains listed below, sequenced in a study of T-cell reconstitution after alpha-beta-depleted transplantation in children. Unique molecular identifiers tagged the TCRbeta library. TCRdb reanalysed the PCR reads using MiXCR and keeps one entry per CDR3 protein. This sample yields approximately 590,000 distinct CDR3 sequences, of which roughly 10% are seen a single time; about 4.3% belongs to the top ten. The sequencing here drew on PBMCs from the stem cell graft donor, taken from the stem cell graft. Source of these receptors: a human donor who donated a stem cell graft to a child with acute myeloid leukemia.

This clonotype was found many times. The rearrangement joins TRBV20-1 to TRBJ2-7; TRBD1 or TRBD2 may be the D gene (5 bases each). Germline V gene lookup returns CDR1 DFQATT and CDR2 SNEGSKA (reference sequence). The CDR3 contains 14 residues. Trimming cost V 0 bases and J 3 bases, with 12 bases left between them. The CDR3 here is CSARDGRGLYEQYF. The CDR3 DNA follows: TGCAGTGCTAGAGACGGACGGGGCCTCTACGAGCAGTACTTC.

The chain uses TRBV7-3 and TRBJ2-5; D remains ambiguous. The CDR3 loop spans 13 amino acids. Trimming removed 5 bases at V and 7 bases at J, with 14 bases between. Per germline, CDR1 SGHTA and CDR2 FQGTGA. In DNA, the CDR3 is TGTGCCAGCAGCCTAAGTAGGGCCGCGACCCAGTACTTC. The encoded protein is CASSLSRAATQYF.

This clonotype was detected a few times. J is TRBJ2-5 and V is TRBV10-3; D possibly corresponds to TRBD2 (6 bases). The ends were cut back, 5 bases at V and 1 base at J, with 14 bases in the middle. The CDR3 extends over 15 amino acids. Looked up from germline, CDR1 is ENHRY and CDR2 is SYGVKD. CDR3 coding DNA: TGTGCCATCAGTCCCTCAAACGGGGGCCAAGAGACCCAGTACTTC. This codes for CAISPSNGGQETQYF.

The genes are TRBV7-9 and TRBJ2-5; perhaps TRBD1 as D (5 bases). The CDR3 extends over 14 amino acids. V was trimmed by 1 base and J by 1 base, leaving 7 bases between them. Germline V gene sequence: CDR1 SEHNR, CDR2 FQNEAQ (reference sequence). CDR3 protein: CASSLDTGQETQYF. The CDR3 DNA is TGTGCCAGCAGCTTAGATACAGGCCAAGAGACCCAGTACTTC.

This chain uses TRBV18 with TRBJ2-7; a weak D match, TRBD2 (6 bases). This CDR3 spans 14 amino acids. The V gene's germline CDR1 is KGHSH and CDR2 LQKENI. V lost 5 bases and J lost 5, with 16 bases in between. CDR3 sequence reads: CASSGGTGLDEQYF. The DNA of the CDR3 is TGTGCCAGCTCAGGGGGGACGGGTCTGGACGAGCAGTACTTC.

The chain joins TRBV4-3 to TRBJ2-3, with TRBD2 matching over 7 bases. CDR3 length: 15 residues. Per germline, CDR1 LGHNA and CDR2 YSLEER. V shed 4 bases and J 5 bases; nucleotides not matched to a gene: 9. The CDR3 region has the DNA TGCGCCAGCAGCCGAACTAGCGCGAGAGAAGATACGCAGTATTTT. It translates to CASSRTSAREDTQYF.

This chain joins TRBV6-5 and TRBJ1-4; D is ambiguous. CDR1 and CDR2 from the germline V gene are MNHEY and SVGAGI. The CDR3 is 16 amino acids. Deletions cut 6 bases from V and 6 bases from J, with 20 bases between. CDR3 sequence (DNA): TGTGCCAGCAGATCTCGGGCGGATCGGAGCTATGAAAAACTGTTTTTT. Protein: CASRSRADRSYEKLFF.

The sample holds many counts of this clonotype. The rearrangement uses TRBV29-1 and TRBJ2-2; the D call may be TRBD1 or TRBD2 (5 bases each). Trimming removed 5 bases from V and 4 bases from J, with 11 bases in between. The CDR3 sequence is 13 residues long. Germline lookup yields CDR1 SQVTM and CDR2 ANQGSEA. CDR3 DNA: TGCAGCGTTCGAGGGCAGGGCACCGGGGAGCTGTTTTTT. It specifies CSVRGQGTGELFF.

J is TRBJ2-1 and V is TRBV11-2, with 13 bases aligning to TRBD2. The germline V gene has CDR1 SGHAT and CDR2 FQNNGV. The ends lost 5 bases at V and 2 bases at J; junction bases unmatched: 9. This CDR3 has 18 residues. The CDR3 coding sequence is TGTGCCAGCAGCGCCAGTGGACTAGCGGGGGCGCCCTACAATGAGCAGTTCTTC. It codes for CASSASGLAGAPYNEQFF.

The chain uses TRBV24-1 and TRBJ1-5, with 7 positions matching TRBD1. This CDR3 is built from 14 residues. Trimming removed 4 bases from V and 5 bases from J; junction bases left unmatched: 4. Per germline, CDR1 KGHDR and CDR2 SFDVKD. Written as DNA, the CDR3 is TGTGCCACCAGTGAGAACAGGGGTTATCAGCCCCAGCATTTT. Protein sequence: CATSENRGYQPQHF.

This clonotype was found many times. Here the CDR3 reads CASSFWQAPSYEQYF. The CDR3 DNA reads as TGTGCCAGCAGTTTCTGGCAGGCGCCTTCCTACGAGCAGTACTTC. The chain carries TRBV27 and TRBJ2-7; D ambiguous. V was cut by 3 bases and J by 1 base, with 13 bases left in between. The CDR3 contains 15 residues. Germline V CDR1 and CDR2: MNHEY, SMNVEV (reference sequence).

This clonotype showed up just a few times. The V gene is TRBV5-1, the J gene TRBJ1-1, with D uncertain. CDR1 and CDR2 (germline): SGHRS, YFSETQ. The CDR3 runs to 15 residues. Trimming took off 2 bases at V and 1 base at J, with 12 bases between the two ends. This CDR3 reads CASSFEPTANTEAFF. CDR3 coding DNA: TGCGCCAGCAGCTTCGAACCGACGGCGAACACTGAAGCTTTCTTT.

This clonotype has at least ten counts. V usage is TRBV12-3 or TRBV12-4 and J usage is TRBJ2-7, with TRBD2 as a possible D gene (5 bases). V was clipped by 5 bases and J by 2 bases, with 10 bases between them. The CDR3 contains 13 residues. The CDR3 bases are TGTGCCAGCAGTCCGGACTGGGCCTACGAGCAGTACTTC. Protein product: CASSPDWAYEQYF.

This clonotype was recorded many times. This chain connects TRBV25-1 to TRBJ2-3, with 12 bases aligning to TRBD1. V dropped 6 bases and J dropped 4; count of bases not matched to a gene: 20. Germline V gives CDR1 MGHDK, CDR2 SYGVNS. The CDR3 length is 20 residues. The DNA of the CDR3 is TGTGCCAGCAGCGCCCCGGGACAGGGGGCCGAGCGGGAGAGTTCAGATACGCAGTATTTT. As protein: CASSAPGQGAERESSDTQYF.

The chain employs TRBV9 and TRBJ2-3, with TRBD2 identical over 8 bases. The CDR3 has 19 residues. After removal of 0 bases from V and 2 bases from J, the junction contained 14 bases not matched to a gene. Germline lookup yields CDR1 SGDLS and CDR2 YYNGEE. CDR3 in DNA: TGTGCCAGCAGCGTAGAAGATAGCGGGAACTCTGGGTACACAGATACGCAGTATTTT. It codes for CASSVEDSGNSGYTDTQYF.

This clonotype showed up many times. CDR3 amino acids: CASTPDRVKNIQYF. The CDR3 nucleotides are TGTGCCAGCACCCCAGACAGGGTTAAAAACATTCAGTACTTC. This chain connects TRBV7-2 to TRBJ2-4; 7 bases are a match to TRBD1. The CDR3 consists of 14 residues. V was pared by 7 bases and J by 4 bases, with 7 bases of the junction left unmatched. Germline V gene sequence: CDR1 SGHTA, CDR2 FQGNSA. The variable domain in full, completed from reference TRBV7-2 and TRBJ2-4, reads GAGVSQSPSNKVTEKGKDVELRCDPISGHTALYWYRQSLGQGLEFLIYFQGNSAPDKSGLPSDRFSAERTGGSVSTLTIQRTQQEDSAVYLCASTPDRVKNIQYFGAGTRLSVL.

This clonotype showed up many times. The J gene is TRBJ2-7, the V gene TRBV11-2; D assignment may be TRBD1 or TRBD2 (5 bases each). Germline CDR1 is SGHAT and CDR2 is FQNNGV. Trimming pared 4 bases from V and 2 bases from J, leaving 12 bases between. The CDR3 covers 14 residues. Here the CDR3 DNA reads TGTGCCAGCAGCTCCCCCGGGACGGCCTACGAGCAGTACTTC. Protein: CASSSPGTAYEQYF.

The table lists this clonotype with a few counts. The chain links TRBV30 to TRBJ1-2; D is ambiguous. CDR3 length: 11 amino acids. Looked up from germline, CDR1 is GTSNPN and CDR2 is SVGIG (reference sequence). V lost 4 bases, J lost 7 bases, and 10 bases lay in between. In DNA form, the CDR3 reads TGTGCCTGGAAAGATAATGGTGGCTACACCTTC. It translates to CAWKDNGGYTF. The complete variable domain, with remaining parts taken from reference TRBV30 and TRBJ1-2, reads SQTIHQWPATLVQPVGSPLSLECTVEGTSNPNLYWYRQAAGRGLQLLFYSVGIGQISSEVPQNLSASRPQDRQFILSSKKLLLSDSGFYLCAWKDNGGYTFGSGTRLTVV.

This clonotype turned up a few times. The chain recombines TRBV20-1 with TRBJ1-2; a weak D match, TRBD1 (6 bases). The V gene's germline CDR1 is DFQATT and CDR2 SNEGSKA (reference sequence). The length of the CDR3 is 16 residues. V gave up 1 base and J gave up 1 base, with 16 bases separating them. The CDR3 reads CSARGPSGAHNYGYTF. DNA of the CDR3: TGCAGTGCTAGAGGCCCTTCAGGGGCGCATAACTATGGCTACACCTTC.

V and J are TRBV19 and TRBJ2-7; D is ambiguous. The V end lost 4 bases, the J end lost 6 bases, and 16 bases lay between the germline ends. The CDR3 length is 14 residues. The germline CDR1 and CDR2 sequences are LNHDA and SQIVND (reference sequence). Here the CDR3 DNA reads TGTGCCAGTAGTAGTTTCGTAACTACGTCCGAGCAGTACTTC. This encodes CASSSFVTTSEQYF.